This TCR beta chain comes out of a study of OX40 agonist ivuxolimab in advanced cancers. Across the whole study: An anti-OX40 (CD134) antibody with agonistic activity, ivuxolimab, was administered to patients. Whole-study findings and limits: Clonal expansion was seen in CD4+ and CD8+ blood T cells by week 6 at 0.1 to 3.0 mg/kg.

As concerns this clone: Its cognate antigen is unknown.

The CDR3 runs to 15 residues. CDR1 and CDR2 from the germline V gene are SGHVS and FQNEAQ. Between the trimmed V and J ends, which lost 1 base and 0 bases, there was a span of 8 bases. Some clones are missing from TCRdb's copy, which holds only in-frame ones; the method was immunoSEQ multiplex PCR. The data contain tens of thousands of clones, around 84% of them seen just once; the ten biggest clones take up about 2.4%. The sample consisted of CD4+ or CD8+ T cells sorted from blood, taken in a trial of the OX40 agonist ivuxolimab. This TCR was sampled from an adult with an advanced solid tumor such as melanoma, head and neck, liver or kidney cancer. The chain employs TRBV7-8 and TRBJ2-3; D remains unclear. For the CDR3, the DNA is TGTGCCAGCAGCTTAGATAGAGGTAGCACAGATACGCAGTATTTT. This sequence encodes CASSLDRGSTDTQYF. The entire variable domain, with the rest obtained from reference TRBV7-8 and TRBJ2-3, is as follows: GAGVSQSPRYKVAKRGQDVALRCDPISGHVSLFWYQQALGQGPEFLTYFQNEAQLDKSGLPSDRFFAERPEGSVSTLKIQRTQQEDSAVYLCASSLDRGSTDTQYFGPGTRLTVL.